The 18 T cell receptor beta chains reported below all come from one sample, sequenced in a study of T cell clonality in common variable immunodeficiency (dated by TCRdb to about 2015). The library was built by means of the immunoSEQ multiplex PCR assay. TCRdb carries this immuneACCESS record with in-frame sequences only. Its versions omit some clonotypes, under half of them owing to an unresolved V gene in the studies checked, with the rest unexplained. The table notes about 52,000 clones here, none of them singletons. The ten top clones hold about 2% of the sample. The source material was peripheral blood mononuclear cells. The receptors were sampled from a person aged 18 to 75 in good health.

The sample holds a few counts of this clone. The read halts 3 residues ahead of the CDR3 end, with the missing end drawn from the germline J gene. The J gene is TRBJ2-3, the V gene TRBV23-1; 7 bases line up with TRBD1. TRBV23-1 is assigned to the ORF class and has an uncertain function. This CDR3 has 16 amino acids. CDR3 bases read: TGCGCCAGCAGTAGGATGAGGGAAGGGGGCAATCAGCCG. This sequence encodes CASSRMREGGNQP. The whole CDR3 protein reads CASSRMREGGNQPQYF.

This clone occurred a few times. Read coverage stops 3 residues before the CDR3 terminus; the germline J gene supplies the remainder. V gene TRBV5-1 combines with J gene TRBJ2-2; D is possibly TRBD1 (5 bases). The germline V gene has CDR1 SGHRS and CDR2 YFSETQ. The length of the CDR3 is 16 residues. The CDR3: CASSMTATSGANVLFF. The CDR3 DNA, read in part, is TGCGCCAGCAGCATGACAGCGACCTCTGGGGCCAACGTG. The full variable domain, completed using reference TRBV5-1 and TRBJ2-2, is KAGVTQTPRYLIKTRGQQVTLSCSPISGHRSVSWYQQTPGQGLQFLFEYFSETQRNKGNFPGRFSGRQFSNSRSEMNVSTLELGDSALYLCASSMTATSGANVLFFGEGSRLTVL.

This clone was recorded a few times. The read ends 3 residues early relative to the CDR3; the germline J gene fills the gap. This chain uses TRBV18 with TRBJ1-2; 8 bases align to TRBD1. The CDR3 runs 12 residues. CDR1 is KGHSH, CDR2 LQKENI, per germline. Partial CDR3 DNA: TGTGCCAGCTCACCGAGACAGGGGGGC. Protein product: CASSPRQGG. The whole CDR3 sequence is CASSPRQGGYTF.

This clone has ten or more counts. Sequencing ends 3 residues short of the CDR3 end; the germline J gene provides the rest. The gene calls are TRBV19 and TRBJ2-1, with 11 bases aligning to TRBD2. CDR1 is LNHDA, CDR2 SQIVND, per germline (reference sequence). The CDR3 consists of 17 residues. Germline trimming cut 2 bases from V and 3 bases from J; bases unmatched to any gene: 6. CDR3 DNA (partial): TGTGCCAGTAGTATACTAGCGGGAGGTGAATTCTACAATGAG. It is translated as CASSILAGGEFYNE. The entire CDR3 is CASSILAGGEFYNEQFF.

This clone has a count of ten or more. The read ends 3 residues shy of where the CDR3 ends; the end is completed using the germline J gene. This chain links TRBV15 with TRBJ2-1, with 9 positions matching TRBD2. There are 15 residues in the CDR3. V lost 1 base, J lost 9 bases, and 7 bases stayed unmatched. CDR1 and CDR2 from the germline V gene are LNHNV and YYDKDF (reference sequence). The CDR3 bases that were read are TGTGCCACCAGCAGAGTCCGCGGGGGGGCACTTGAG. Translating it yields CATSRVRGGALE. The whole CDR3 sequence reads CATSRVRGGALEQFF. The full variable domain, with the rest looked up from reference TRBV15 and TRBJ2-1, is DAMVIQNPRYQVTQFGKPVTLSCSQTLNHNVMYWYQQKSSQAPKLLFHYYDKDFNNEADTPDNFQSRRPNTSFCFLDIRSPGLGDTAMYLCATSRVRGGALEQFFGPGTRLTVL.

This clone appeared many times. The read is 3 residues too short to cover the CDR3 end, so that end is filled in from the germline J gene. The V and J genes are TRBV20-1 and TRBJ1-5; 7 bases are a match to TRBD1. The V segment lost 3 bases and the J segment 3 bases; nucleotides outside the gene matches: 8. This CDR3 contains 15 residues. Germline assignment: CDR1 DFQATT and CDR2 SNEGSKA (reference sequence). CDR3 DNA (partial): TGCAGTGCTAGGCCGGGACAGTCATTCAATCAGCCC. Translating it yields CSARPGQSFNQP. The full CDR3 reads CSARPGQSFNQPQHF.

This clone was recorded at least ten times. The read terminates 3 residues ahead of where the CDR3 ends, so the germline J gene completes it. The J gene is TRBJ2-1, the V gene TRBV7-2; D gene unclear. V lost 3 bases and J 5 bases, leaving 8 bases between the germline ends. This CDR3 is built from 13 residues. Germline V gene sequence: CDR1 SGHTA, CDR2 FQGNSA. The CDR3 protein is CASSFYIDNEQFF. The sequenced part of the CDR3 DNA is TGTGCCAGCAGCTTTTATATCGACAATGAG.

This clone appeared a few times. The CDR3 end lies 3 residues beyond the end of the read and is filled in from the germline J gene. The V and J genes are TRBV10-2 and TRBJ2-1; TRBD2 matches at 14 bases. CDR1 WSHSY and CDR2 SAAADI come from the germline V gene. This CDR3 has 20 amino acids. After removal of 2 bases from V and 2 bases from J, the junction contained 11 bases not matched to a gene. The CDR3 protein is CASSEAQGLAGASPYNEQFF. The CDR3 DNA, read in part, is TGCGCCAGCAGTGAGGCCCAGGGACTAGCGGGGGCCTCCCCCTACAATGAG.

This clone was recorded many times. The read finishes 3 residues shy of the CDR3 end, and the germline J gene is used to complete it. The chain couples TRBV18 to TRBJ1-1, with TRBD1 as a possible D gene (6 bases). The germline V and J ends were trimmed by 2 bases and 4 bases, with 8 bases remaining between them. CDR3 length: 13 residues. CDR1 and CDR2 from the germline V gene are KGHSH and LQKENI. The CDR3 bases that were read are TGTGCCAGCTCACCAACAGGGAGCACTGAA. Translation: CASSPTGSTE. The full CDR3 protein reads CASSPTGSTEAFF.

This clone came up a few times. The CDR3 is cut off 3 residues early in the read; its end comes from the germline J gene. The chain recombines TRBV6-1 with TRBJ1-2; 8 bases agree with TRBD1. V gave up 2 bases and J gave up 1 base; unmatched junction bases: 9. There are 17 residues in the CDR3. The germline V gene has CDR1 MNHNS and CDR2 SASEGT. The covered CDR3 bases are TGTGCCAGCAGTGAACCGGGACAGGTTTACTTTAACTATGGC. Translation: CASSEPGQVYFNYG. The whole CDR3 protein is CASSEPGQVYFNYGYTF.

For this clone: The CDR3 end falls 3 residues outside the read, so it is completed with the germline J gene. The chain has TRBV19 and TRBJ1-3; the match to TRBD1 covers 11 bases. The V gene end was trimmed by 3 bases and the J gene end by 6 bases; junction bases not matched to a gene: 1. Germline CDR1 LNHDA, CDR2 SQIVND (reference sequence). This CDR3 spans 14 amino acids. The CDR3 protein is CASSMDRGLNTIYF. CDR3 bases read: TGTGCCAGTAGTATGGACAGGGGGCTAAACACC.

This clone was seen ten or more times. The read ends 3 residues shy of where the CDR3 ends; the end is completed using the germline J gene. The chain recombines TRBV18 with TRBJ1-1, with 10 bases that match TRBD1. The germline V gene has CDR1 KGHSH and CDR2 LQKENI. Trimming at V came to 6 bases and at J to 1 base, leaving 8 bases not matched to a gene. The CDR3 covers 16 residues. Incomplete CDR3 DNA: TGTGCCAGCTCGGCCGGGACAGGGGTCACGAACACTGAA. Its translation is CASSAGTGVTNTE. The full CDR3 protein reads CASSAGTGVTNTEAFF. Drawing the rest from reference TRBV18 and TRBJ1-1, the complete variable domain is NAGVMQNPRHLVRRRGQEARLRCSPMKGHSHVYWYRQLPEEGLKFMVYLQKENIIDESGMPKERFSAEFPKEGPSILRIQQVVRGDSAAYFCASSAGTGVTNTEAFFGQGTRLTVV.

Of note for this clone: Read sequence stops 3 residues before the CDR3 end, and the germline J gene provides the missing end. The genes are TRBV5-1 and TRBJ2-5, with 12 bases matching TRBD2. Germline values: CDR1 SGHRS, CDR2 YFSETQ. Trimming at V came to 3 bases and at J to 7 bases, leaving 10 bases not matched to a gene. The CDR3 is 16 residues long. The CDR3: CASSWELAGGLGTQYF. The covered CDR3 bases are TGCGCCAGCAGCTGGGAACTAGCGGGGGGACTTGGGACC.

This clone was picked up many times. CDR3 loop: CSFSQLGVSIMAETQYF. Incomplete CDR3 DNA: TGCAGCTTCTCACAATTAGGGGTTTCTATTATGGCGGAGACC. The chain employs TRBV20-1 and TRBJ2-5; possibly TRBD1 for D (5 bases). Sequencing ends 3 residues short of the CDR3 end; the germline J gene provides the rest. This CDR3 spans 17 amino acids. The V gene's germline CDR1 is DFQATT and CDR2 SNEGSKA (reference sequence).

In its sample, this clone was seen many times. The read terminates 3 residues ahead of where the CDR3 ends, so the germline J gene completes it. V is TRBV5-1 and J is TRBJ2-6; 9 bases are a match to TRBD1. CDR1 is SGHRS and CDR2 is YFSETQ in the germline V gene. The CDR3 extends over 18 amino acids. V lost 4 bases to trimming and J lost 2 bases; unmatched junction nucleotides: 10. CDR3 sequence: CASSPLGQGATGANVLTF. The covered CDR3 bases are TGCGCCAGCAGCCCACTGGGACAGGGAGCGACTGGGGCCAACGTC.

As regards this clone: The CDR3 end falls 3 residues outside the read, so it is completed with the germline J gene. The chain couples TRBV7-6 to TRBJ2-3; possible D gene TRBD2, 6 bases. This CDR3 spans 14 amino acids. Germline-derived CDR1 and CDR2 are SGHVS and FNYEAQ. The sequenced part of the CDR3 DNA is TGTGCCAGCAGCTCCCCGGGGGAGCGAGAGACG. Protein: CASSSPGERET. The entire CDR3 sequence reads CASSSPGERETQYF.

This clone was counted only a few times. This CDR3 reads CASSLEGGQAFF. The covered CDR3 bases are TGTGCCAGCAGCTTAGAGGGTGGCCAA. This chain connects TRBV13 to TRBJ1-1, with D uncertain. The read terminates 3 residues ahead of where the CDR3 ends, so the germline J gene completes it. This CDR3 region has 12 residues. The germline gives CDR1 PRHDT, CDR2 FYEKMQ (reference sequence). The variable domain in full, with the rest retrieved from reference TRBV13 and TRBJ1-1, is AAGVIQSPRHLIKEKRETATLKCYPIPRHDTVYWYQQGPGQDPQFLISFYEKMQSDKGSIPDRFSAQQFSDYHSELNMSSLELGDSALYFCASSLEGGQAFFGQGTRLTVV.

This clone was recorded many times. The CDR3 end is not reached by the read, which stops 3 residues before it; the germline J gene fills it in. The J gene is TRBJ1-6, the V gene TRBV5-1, with D possibly matching TRBD1 (5 bases). The CDR3 sequence is 14 residues long. The germline gives CDR1 SGHRS, CDR2 YFSETQ. V was cut by 4 bases and J by 7 bases, with 12 bases left in between. The CDR3 DNA, read in part, is TGCGCCAGCAGCGGGGGGGGATGGAATTCACCC. Encoded protein: CASSGGGWNSP. The full-length CDR3 reads as CASSGGGWNSPLHF.